The 4 T cell receptor beta chains below all came from one sample that was sequenced in a study of T-cell memory formation after mild COVID-19. TCRdb analysed the 5' RACE reads with MiXCR anew, one entry per CDR3 protein. The data show approximately 300,000 distinct CDR3 sequences, roughly 8% seen once. Sequencing input: PBMCs or a T cell subset sorted from them (not recorded which). The receptors come from a man younger than 30 who had mild COVID-19 (a few samples of this study predate the infection). Cell type and time point are not known.

CDR3 region: CASTPRGTGSSYNEQFF. CDR3 DNA: TGCGCCAGCACCCCAAGGGGGACAGGAAGCTCCTACAATGAGCAGTTCTTC. This rearrangement joins TRBV5-1 to TRBJ2-1; 8 nucleotides match TRBD1. Germline V gene lookup returns CDR1 SGHRS and CDR2 YFSETQ. Trimming removed 6 bases from V and 0 bases from J; junction bases left unmatched: 11. The CDR3 sequence is 17 residues long.

The sample holds a few counts of this clonotype. The rearrangement links TRBV7-9 to TRBJ2-1, with D perhaps TRBD2 (5 bases). Germline assignment: CDR1 SEHNR and CDR2 FQNEAQ (reference sequence). Trimming left V 9 bases short and J 1 base short, with 13 bases between. This CDR3 spans 14 amino acids. The CDR3 loop reads CASCREQSYNEQFF. CDR3 nucleotides: TGTGCCAGTTGCCGGGAACAGTCCTACAATGAGCAGTTCTTC.

The chain joins TRBV19 to TRBJ1-5; D is perhaps TRBD1 (6 bases). The length of the CDR3 is 16 residues. Trimming took off 3 bases at V and 6 bases at J, with 18 bases between the two ends. Germline-derived CDR1 and CDR2 are LNHDA and SQIVND (reference sequence). CDR3 in amino acids: CASSILPLQGGQPQHF. CDR3 sequence (DNA): TGTGCCAGTAGTATTCTCCCTTTACAGGGAGGTCAGCCCCAGCATTTT.

This clonotype showed up just once. CDR3 DNA: TGTGCCAGTATCCCGGGACAGAACACTGAAGCTTTCTTT. Protein: CASIPGQNTEAFF. The genes are TRBV19 and TRBJ1-1; maybe TRBD1 (6 bases). The CDR3 runs to 13 residues. CDR1 is LNHDA and CDR2 is SQIVND in the germline V gene (reference sequence). Trimming shortened V by 7 bases and J by 1 base, and 10 bases separated the two germline ends.